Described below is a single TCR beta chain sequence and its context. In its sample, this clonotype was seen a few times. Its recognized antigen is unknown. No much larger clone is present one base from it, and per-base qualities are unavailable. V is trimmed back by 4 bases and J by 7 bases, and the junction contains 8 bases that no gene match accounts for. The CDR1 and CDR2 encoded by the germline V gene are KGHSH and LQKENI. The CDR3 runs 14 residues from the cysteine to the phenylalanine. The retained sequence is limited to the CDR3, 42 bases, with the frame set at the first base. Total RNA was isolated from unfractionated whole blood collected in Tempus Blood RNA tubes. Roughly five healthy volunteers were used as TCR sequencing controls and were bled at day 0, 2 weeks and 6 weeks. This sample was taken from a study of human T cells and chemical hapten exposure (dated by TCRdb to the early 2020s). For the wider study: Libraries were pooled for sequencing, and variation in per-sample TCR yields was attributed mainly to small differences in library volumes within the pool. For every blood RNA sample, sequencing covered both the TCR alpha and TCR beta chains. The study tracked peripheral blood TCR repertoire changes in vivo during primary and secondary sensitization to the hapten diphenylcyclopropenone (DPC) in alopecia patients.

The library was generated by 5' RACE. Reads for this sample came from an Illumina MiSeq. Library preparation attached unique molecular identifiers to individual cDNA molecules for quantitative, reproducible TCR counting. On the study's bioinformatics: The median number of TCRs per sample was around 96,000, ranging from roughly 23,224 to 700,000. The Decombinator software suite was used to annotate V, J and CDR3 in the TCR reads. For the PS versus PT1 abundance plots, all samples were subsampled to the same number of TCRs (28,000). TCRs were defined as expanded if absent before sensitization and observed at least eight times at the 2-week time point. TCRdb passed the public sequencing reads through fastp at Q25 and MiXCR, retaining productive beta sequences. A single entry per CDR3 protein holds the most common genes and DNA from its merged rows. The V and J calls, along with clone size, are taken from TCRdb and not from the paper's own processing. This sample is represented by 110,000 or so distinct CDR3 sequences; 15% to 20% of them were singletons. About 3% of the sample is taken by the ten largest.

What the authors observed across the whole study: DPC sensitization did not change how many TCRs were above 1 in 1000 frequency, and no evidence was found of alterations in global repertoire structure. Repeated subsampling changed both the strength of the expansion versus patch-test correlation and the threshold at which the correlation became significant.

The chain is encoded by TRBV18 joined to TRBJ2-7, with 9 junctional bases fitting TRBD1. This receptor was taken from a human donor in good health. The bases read TGTGCCAGCTCACTACAGGGGGCTCACGGGGAGCAGTACTTC. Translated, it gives CASSLQGAHGEQYF. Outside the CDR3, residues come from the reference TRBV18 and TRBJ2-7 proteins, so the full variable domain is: NAGVMQNPRHLVRRRGQEARLRCSPMKGHSHVYWYRQLPEEGLKFMVYLQKENIIDESGMPKERFSAEFPKEGPSILRIQQVVRGDSAAYFCASSLQGAHGEQYFGPGTRLTVT.